This T cell receptor (beta chain) is from a study of T-cell reconstitution after alpha-beta-depleted transplantation in children. Unique molecular identifiers were used to barcode this TCRbeta library. TCRdb ran MiXCR on the PCR reads and lists one entry per CDR3 protein. Among approximately 400,000 distinct CDR3 sequences, 11% were seen once, and the ten largest hold approximately 5%. The germline V gene has CDR1 MNHEY and CDR2 SVGAGI. V was pared by 6 bases and J by 9 bases, with 9 bases between. The CDR3 totals 11 residues. Source: PBMCs from the stem cell graft donor, taken from the stem cell graft. This TCR was sampled from a human donor who donated a stem cell graft to a child with acute myeloid leukemia. This sequence joins TRBV6-5 and TRBJ2-1; D call uncertain. CDR3 in amino acids: CASSRSGEQFF. CDR3 nucleotides: TGTGCCAGCAGCCGAAGTGGTGAGCAGTTCTTC.